The next 29 T cell receptor beta chains were all read from a single sample in a study of CD8 T cells in ankylosing spondylitis. TCRdb passed the 5' RACE reads through MiXCR, listing each CDR3 protein once. The sample gives some 70,000 distinct CDR3 sequences, approximately 5.3% of which show up once; about 2% is in the top ten. Sequencing was performed on blood, either unsorted or a sorted T cell fraction (not recorded which). The receptors stem from a male donor with ankylosing spondylitis or in good health (not recorded which).

This clonotype came up many times. The genes are TRBV28 and TRBJ2-2; 7 bases fit TRBD1. The CDR3 has 14 amino acids. With V trimmed by 10 bases and J by 4 bases, 9 bases remained unmatched. The germline V gene encodes CDR1 MDHEN and CDR2 SYDVKM. The CDR3 bases are TGTGCCACCGAGCCGGGACAGTTCACCGGGGAGCTGTTTTTT. Translation gives CATEPGQFTGELFF. The full variable domain, its missing parts supplied by reference TRBV28 and TRBJ2-2, is DVKVTQSSRYLVKRTGEKVFLECVQDMDHENMFWYRQDPGLGLRLIYFSYDVKMKEKGDIPEGYSVSREKKERFSLILESASTNQTSMYLCATEPGQFTGELFFGEGSRLTVL.

This clonotype showed up just a few times. A clone one base away is much larger, so this may be a read error. CDR3 protein: CSSSERGQGANEQYF. The CDR3 DNA reads TGTTCCAGCAGTGAAAGGGGACAGGGGGCCAACGAGCAGTACTTC. This rearrangement joins TRBV6-1 to TRBJ2-7, with 12 bases fitting TRBD1. Germline CDR1 reads MNHNS; CDR2 reads SASEGT. The CDR3 runs 15 residues.

This clonotype was recorded many times. This chain uses TRBV27 with TRBJ1-5, with 9 nucleotides matching TRBD1. The CDR3 consists of 16 residues. Germline V CDR1 and CDR2: MNHEY, SMNVEV (reference sequence). The V segment lost 4 bases and the J segment 6 bases; nucleotides outside the gene matches: 10. CDR3 in DNA: TGTGCCAGCAGTTCTGCGGGACAGGGTATCGGTCAGCCCCAGCATTTT. Amino acid sequence: CASSSAGQGIGQPQHF.

This clonotype came up many times. V and J are TRBV20-1 and TRBJ1-5, with TRBD1 matching 9 bases. CDR3 length equals 14 residues. J gave up 6 bases and V 6 bases, and 9 bases lay outside the gene matches. CDR1 and CDR2 (germline): DFQATT, SNEGSKA (reference sequence). The CDR3 protein is CSAISGTGSQPQHF. The CDR3 region has the DNA TGCAGTGCCATTTCCGGGACAGGGAGTCAGCCCCAGCATTTT.

This clonotype was recorded many times. The J gene is TRBJ1-5, the V gene TRBV6-1; D is undetermined. The CDR3 spans 14 residues. The ends were cut back, 6 bases at V and 5 bases at J, with 14 bases in the middle. Germline V CDR1 and CDR2: MNHNS, SASEGT. CDR3 coding DNA: TGTGCCAGCAGCTCCCGAATTGGAGATCAGCCCCAGCATTTT. It translates to CASSSRIGDQPQHF.

This clonotype has at least ten counts. The chain has TRBV28 and TRBJ1-4; D gene unclear. CDR1 MDHEN and CDR2 SYDVKM come from the germline V gene. The CDR3 length is 13 residues. The ends were cut back, 3 bases at V and 6 bases at J, with 8 bases in the middle. The DNA of the CDR3 is TGTGCCAGCAGTTTCGGAGCGTATGAAAAACTGTTTTTT. Its protein is CASSFGAYEKLFF.

The sample holds many counts of this clonotype. The J gene is TRBJ1-2, the V gene TRBV7-2, with 7 bases aligning to TRBD1. Germline assignment: CDR1 SGHTA and CDR2 FQGNSA. Trimming at V came to 4 bases and at J to 7 bases, leaving 15 bases not matched to a gene. The CDR3 has 16 residues. CDR3 nucleotide sequence: TGTGCCAGCAGCTCCACGACAGGGACGGTCTCCGTTGGCTACACCTTC. It yields the protein CASSSTTGTVSVGYTF. The full variable domain, in which reference TRBV7-2 and TRBJ1-2 provide the parts outside the CDR3, is GAGVSQSPSNKVTEKGKDVELRCDPISGHTALYWYRQSLGQGLEFLIYFQGNSAPDKSGLPSDRFSAERTGGSVSTLTIQRTQQEDSAVYLCASSSTTGTVSVGYTFGSGTRLTVV.

Many counts were recorded for this clonotype. This sequence joins TRBV6-5 and TRBJ2-3; D is unresolved. The CDR3 length is 16 residues. Trimming stripped 0 bases from V and 0 bases from J, with 10 bases between. Germline values: CDR1 MNHEY, CDR2 SVGAGI. The CDR3 reads CASSYSNDASTDTQYF. For the CDR3, the DNA is TGTGCCAGCAGTTACTCGAACGACGCCAGCACAGATACGCAGTATTTT.

This clonotype was observed at least ten times. V gene TRBV5-1 combines with J gene TRBJ2-7; TRBD2 matches at 7 bases. Germline loops: CDR1 SGHRS, CDR2 YFSETQ. With 2 bases clipped from V and 3 bases from J, the junction kept 8 bases outside the gene matches. CDR3 length: 15 residues. The CDR3, as DNA: TGCGCCAGCAGCTTCGGGGGGTCCTCTTTCTACGAGCAGTACTTC. Translated, it gives CASSFGGSSFYEQYF.

This clonotype has a count of ten or more. The genes are TRBV2 and TRBJ2-7; possible D gene TRBD2, 5 bases. The CDR3 spans 14 residues. Germline CDR1 and CDR2: SNHLY and FYNNEI. The ends were cut back, 8 bases at V and 1 base at J, with 15 bases in the middle. For the CDR3, the DNA is TGTGCCAGCGTTAAGTTCCGGGAATCCTACGAGCAGTACTTC. As protein: CASVKFRESYEQYF.

This clonotype was counted ten times or more. The V call is TRBV10-3, the J call TRBJ2-5; a possible D gene is TRBD2 (6 bases). Germline V gene lookup returns CDR1 ENHRY and CDR2 SYGVKD. V gave up 11 bases and J gave up 1 base, with 8 bases separating them. The CDR3 spans 11 residues. CDR3 sequence (DNA): TGTGCCGCGGGGATCCAAGAGACCCAGTACTTC. Its translation: CAAGIQETQYF.

This clonotype was found many times. This chain uses TRBV28 with TRBJ2-3, with 8 nucleotides matching TRBD1. With 4 bases clipped from V and 3 bases from J, the junction kept 9 bases outside the gene matches. The CDR3 extends over 16 amino acids. Germline-derived CDR1 and CDR2 are MDHEN and SYDVKM. The CDR3 DNA is TGTGCCAGCAGTTACGCGGACAGGGTGGTGACAGATACGCAGTATTTT. Protein: CASSYADRVVTDTQYF.

Many counts were recorded for this clonotype. V gene TRBV4-3 combines with J gene TRBJ2-3, with a tentative D call TRBD2 (6 bases). Germline CDR1 is LGHNA and CDR2 is YSLEER. The CDR3 has 14 residues. V was clipped by 4 bases and J by 4 bases, with 12 bases between them. The CDR3 coding sequence is TGCGCCAGCAGCCCAGTGGGAGGAGCAGATACGCAGTATTTT. It yields the protein CASSPVGGADTQYF.

This clonotype was seen at least ten times. The chain combines TRBV7-3 with TRBJ2-3; a weak D match, TRBD1 (5 bases). The V end lost 4 bases, the J end lost 2 bases, and 16 bases lay between the germline ends. CDR1 and CDR2 from the germline V gene are SGHTA and FQGTGA. CDR3 length: 16 amino acids. CDR3 nucleotides: TGTGCCAGCAGCTCCTCTGGTAGGGGAACCACAGATACGCAGTATTTT. Its protein is CASSSSGRGTTDTQYF. Complete variable domain (other parts from reference TRBV7-3 and TRBJ2-3): GAGVSQTPSNKVTEKGKYVELRCDPISGHTALYWYRQSLGQGPEFLIYFQGTGAADDSGLPNDRFFAVRPEGSVSTLKIQRTERGDSAVYLCASSSSGRGTTDTQYFGPGTRLTVL.

In its sample, this clonotype was seen many times. The rearrangement joins TRBV28 to TRBJ2-7, with 8 bases matching TRBD1. V was clipped by 5 bases and J by 2 bases; unmatched bases: 5. The germline gives CDR1 MDHEN, CDR2 SYDVKM. This CDR3 is 14 amino acids long. CDR3 sequence: CASSTPGQAYEQYF. The CDR3 DNA is TGTGCCAGCAGTACACCGGGACAGGCCTACGAGCAGTACTTC.

This clonotype was found many times. The rearrangement joins TRBV20-1 to TRBJ1-2, with a weak D call TRBD1 (6 bases). V shed 5 bases and J shed 7 bases, with 8 bases lying between them. Germline lookup yields CDR1 DFQATT and CDR2 SNEGSKA (reference sequence). The CDR3 consists of 10 residues. In DNA, the CDR3 is TGCAGTGCTTCAGGGGTTGGCTACACCTTC. Amino acids: CSASGVGYTF.

This clonotype was seen at least ten times. The chain recombines TRBV10-3 with TRBJ2-7; D tentatively fits TRBD1 or TRBD2 (6 bases each). Between the trimmed V and J ends, which lost 4 bases and 0 bases, there was a span of 22 bases. This CDR3 region has 18 residues. Germline-derived CDR1 and CDR2 are ENHRY and SYGVKD. CDR3 amino acids: CAISGRGFGQGNSYEQYF. The DNA for the CDR3 is TGTGCCATCAGTGGGAGGGGGTTTGGGCAGGGGAACTCCTACGAGCAGTACTTC.

As regards this clonotype: This clone may be a read error of a much larger clone one base away. The chain uses TRBV20-1 and TRBJ2-1; no reliable D call. The CDR3 is 15 residues long. V lost 1 base and J lost 5, with 15 bases in between. Germline V gene lookup returns CDR1 DFQATT and CDR2 SNEGSKA (reference sequence). CDR3 amino acids: CSARVSGKNNNEQFF. CDR3 DNA: TGCAGTGCTAGAGTGTCCGGCAAGAATAACAATGAGCAGTTCTTC.

The sample holds many counts of this clonotype. The chain has TRBV28 and TRBJ2-2, with 7 bases aligning to TRBD1. The CDR3 extends over 13 amino acids. The V and J ends lost 10 bases and 4 bases, in that order; junction bases with no gene match: 6. Germline V gene data show CDR1 as MDHEN and CDR2 as SYDVKM. CDR3 amino acids: CATLGQSTGELFF. The DNA of the CDR3 is TGTGCCACCTTGGGACAGAGCACCGGGGAGCTGTTTTTT.

This clonotype was counted many times. V is TRBV2 and J is TRBJ1-5; unclear D gene. Deletions cut 4 bases from V and 6 bases from J, with 10 bases between. The CDR3 has 13 residues. Germline CDR1 is SNHLY and CDR2 is FYNNEI. The CDR3 here is CASSADLGQPQHF. The CDR3 DNA reads TGTGCCAGCAGTGCGGATCTTGGTCAGCCCCAGCATTTT. Filled out from reference TRBV2 and TRBJ1-5, the complete variable domain reads EPEVTQTPSHQVTQMGQEVILRCVPISNHLYFYWYRQILGQKVEFLVSFYNNEISEKSEIFDDQFSVERPDGSNFTLKIRSTKLEDSAMYFCASSADLGQPQHFGDGTRLSIL.

This clonotype was detected ten times or more. V usage is TRBV20-1 and J usage is TRBJ2-2; D is possibly TRBD1 or TRBD2 (5 bases each). V lost 6 bases and J 2 bases, leaving 19 bases between the germline ends. Germline CDR1 DFQATT, CDR2 SNEGSKA (reference sequence). The CDR3 spans 16 residues. The CDR3 region has the DNA TGCAGTGCACCGTCCCGGGACGGACGAAACACCGGGGAGCTGTTTTTT. It is translated as CSAPSRDGRNTGELFF.

This clonotype showed up many times. The J gene is TRBJ1-1, the V gene TRBV6-1; D might be TRBD1 (5 bases). Trimming removed 8 bases from V and 6 bases from J, with 22 bases in between. The CDR3 covers 15 residues. Germline loops: CDR1 MNHNS, CDR2 SASEGT. This chain's CDR3 is CASQKGRGLGPEAFF. The CDR3 bases are TGTGCCAGCCAAAAGGGTAGGGGATTGGGCCCTGAAGCTTTCTTT.

The sample holds many counts of this clonotype. CDR3 nucleotides: TGCGCCAGCAGCGTGGGACAGGACTCCTACAATGAGCAGTTCTTC. Translated, it gives CASSVGQDSYNEQFF. The rearrangement uses TRBV5-1 and TRBJ2-1; 8 positions match TRBD1. Trimming at V came to 4 bases and at J to 0 bases, leaving 3 bases not matched to a gene. This CDR3 contains 15 residues. Germline V gives CDR1 SGHRS, CDR2 YFSETQ. The full variable domain, its missing parts supplied by reference TRBV5-1 and TRBJ2-1, is KAGVTQTPRYLIKTRGQQVTLSCSPISGHRSVSWYQQTPGQGLQFLFEYFSETQRNKGNFPGRFSGRQFSNSRSEMNVSTLELGDSALYLCASSVGQDSYNEQFFGPGTRLTVL.

Only a few counts were recorded for this clonotype. A much larger clone lies a single base off, so this may be a read error. The CDR3 protein is CSAPGGGGFSGELFF. Here the CDR3 DNA reads TGCAGTGCTCCCGGGGGCGGGGGGTTCAGCGGGGAGCTGTTTTTT. The rearrangement joins TRBV20-1 to TRBJ2-2; 8 bases map to TRBD2. The CDR3 covers 15 residues. J was trimmed by 7 bases and V by 5 bases; bases with no gene match: 12. Looked up from germline, CDR1 is DFQATT and CDR2 is SNEGSKA (reference sequence).

This clonotype was observed at least ten times. The chain has TRBV14 and TRBJ2-5; 8 bases are a match to TRBD2. CDR3 size: 13 residues. The V and J ends lost 9 bases and 13 bases, in that order; junction bases with no gene match: 16. From germline, CDR1 is SGHDN and CDR2 FVKESK. The chain's CDR3 is CASQPAGGLELYF. The CDR3 bases are TGTGCCAGTCAGCCCGCGGGGGGTTTGGAGTTGTACTTC.

This clonotype was seen many times. This chain links TRBV19 with TRBJ2-7; unclear D gene. The CDR3 has 13 residues. Germline CDR1 is LNHDA and CDR2 is SQIVND (reference sequence). V lost 3 bases and J 1 base, leaving 7 bases between the germline ends. CDR3 in amino acids: CASSIDASYEQYF. Here the CDR3 DNA reads TGTGCCAGTAGTATCGACGCGTCCTACGAGCAGTACTTC.

This clonotype was counted many times. The chain recombines TRBV9 with TRBJ2-3, with 8 bases aligning to TRBD1. Germline CDR1 reads SGDLS; CDR2 reads YYNGEE. Germline trimming cut 4 bases from V and 3 bases from J; bases unmatched to any gene: 25. The CDR3 is 21 residues long. The CDR3 is CASSSGQGGGSGGITTDTQYF. The DNA of the CDR3 is TGTGCCAGCAGCTCCGGACAGGGAGGCGGGTCCGGGGGAATCACGACAGATACGCAGTATTTT.

This clonotype has a count of ten or more. The chain has TRBV10-2 and TRBJ2-2, with a weak D call TRBD1 (5 bases). There are 13 residues in the CDR3. Between the trimmed V and J ends, which lost 5 bases and 5 bases, there was a span of 9 bases. The germline CDR1 and CDR2 sequences are WSHSY and SAAADI. The CDR3 protein is CASSLQGTGELFF. CDR3 nucleotide sequence: TGCGCCAGCAGTCTTCAGGGAACCGGGGAGCTGTTTTTT.

This clonotype occurred many times. The chain has TRBV9 and TRBJ1-5; D call uncertain. The CDR3 contains 13 residues. Trimming cost V 0 bases and J 3 bases, with 4 bases left between them. Germline CDR1 is SGDLS and CDR2 is YYNGEE. The CDR3 DNA is TGTGCCAGCAGCGTAGGGCCCAATCAGCCCCAGCATTTT. Translated, it gives CASSVGPNQPQHF.